This T cell receptor (beta chain) comes out of a study of post-analysis software for immune sequencing data. Study results and caveats: Included in a set of five TRBV segments more frequent in patients than controls were TRBV5-6, TRBV5-1 and TRBV20-1.

TCR beta cDNA libraries included unique molecular identifiers. TCRdb processed the PCR reads anew with MiXCR; each CDR3 protein has one entry. This table holds roughly 650,000 distinct CDR3 sequences, roughly three fifths found once. This CDR3 has 12 residues. Germline-derived CDR1 and CDR2 are SEHNR and FQNEAQ (reference sequence). V dropped 2 bases and J dropped 13 bases, with 9 bases sitting between them. This clonotype showed up just a few times. Its specificity is not known. V and J are TRBV7-9 and TRBJ1-6; D unclear. Sequences were obtained from blood. The sequence derives from a girl aged 2 to 9 with multiple sclerosis. The CDR3 nucleotides are TGTGCCAGCAGCTTAATTCCCGGGCCCCTCCACTTT. It translates to CASSLIPGPLHF.